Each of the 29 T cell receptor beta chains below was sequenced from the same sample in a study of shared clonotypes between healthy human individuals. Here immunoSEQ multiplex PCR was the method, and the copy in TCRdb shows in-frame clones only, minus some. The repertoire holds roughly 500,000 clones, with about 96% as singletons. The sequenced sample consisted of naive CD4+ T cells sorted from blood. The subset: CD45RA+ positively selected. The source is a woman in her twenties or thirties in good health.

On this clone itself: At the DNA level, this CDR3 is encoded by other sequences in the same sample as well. CDR3 nucleotides: TGTGCCAGTAGTATTGCGGACTCTGGAAACACCATATATTTT. Its protein is CASSIADSGNTIYF. The chain couples TRBV19 to TRBJ1-3; D uncertain. V lost 3 bases and J lost 0, with 6 bases in between. The CDR3 is 14 residues long. Per germline, CDR1 LNHDA and CDR2 SQIVND (reference sequence).

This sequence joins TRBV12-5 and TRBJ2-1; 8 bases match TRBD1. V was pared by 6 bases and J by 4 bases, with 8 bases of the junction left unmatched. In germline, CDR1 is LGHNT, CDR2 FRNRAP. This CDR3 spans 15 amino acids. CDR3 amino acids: CASGPDRGGYNEQFF. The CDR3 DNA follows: TGTGCTAGTGGGCCCGACAGGGGAGGATACAATGAGCAGTTCTTC.

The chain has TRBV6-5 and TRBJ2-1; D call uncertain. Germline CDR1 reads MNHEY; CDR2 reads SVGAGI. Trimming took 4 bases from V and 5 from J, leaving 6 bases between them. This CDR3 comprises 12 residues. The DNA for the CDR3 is TGTGCCAGCAGTTCTAGAGACAATGAGCAGTTCTTC. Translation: CASSSRDNEQFF.

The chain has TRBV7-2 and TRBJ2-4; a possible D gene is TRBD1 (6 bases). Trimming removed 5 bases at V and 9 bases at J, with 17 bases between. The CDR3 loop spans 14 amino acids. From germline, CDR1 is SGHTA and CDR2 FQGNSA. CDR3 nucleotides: TGTGCCAGCAGCCCACAGACCCTGGGGGCCATTCAGTACTTC. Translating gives CASSPQTLGAIQYF.

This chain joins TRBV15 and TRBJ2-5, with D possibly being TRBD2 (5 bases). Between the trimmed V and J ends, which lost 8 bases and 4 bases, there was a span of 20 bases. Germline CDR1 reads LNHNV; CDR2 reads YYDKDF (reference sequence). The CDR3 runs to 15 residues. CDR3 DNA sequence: TGTGCCACCCTCAGCAAGTTGGGCGCGGGAGAGACCCAGTACTTC. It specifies CATLSKLGAGETQYF.

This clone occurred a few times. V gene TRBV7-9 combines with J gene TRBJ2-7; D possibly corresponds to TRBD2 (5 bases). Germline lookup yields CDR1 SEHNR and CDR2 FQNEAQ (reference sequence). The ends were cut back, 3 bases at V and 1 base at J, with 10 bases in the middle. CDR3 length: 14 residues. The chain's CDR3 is CASSFGSGSYEQYF. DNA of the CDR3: TGTGCCAGCAGCTTTGGCTCGGGGTCCTACGAGCAGTACTTC.

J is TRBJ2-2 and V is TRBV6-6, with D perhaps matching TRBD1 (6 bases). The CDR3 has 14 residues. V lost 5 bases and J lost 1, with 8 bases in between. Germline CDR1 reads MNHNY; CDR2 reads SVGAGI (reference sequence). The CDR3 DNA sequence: TGTGCCAGCAGTGGCAGGGGGAACACCGGGGAGCTGTTTTTT. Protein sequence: CASSGRGNTGELFF.

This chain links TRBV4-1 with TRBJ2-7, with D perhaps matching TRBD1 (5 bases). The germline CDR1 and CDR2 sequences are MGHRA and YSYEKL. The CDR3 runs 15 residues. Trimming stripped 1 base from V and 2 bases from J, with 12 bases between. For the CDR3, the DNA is TGCGCCAGCAGCCAAGGCAAGGGGCGCCCCTACGAGCAGTACTTC. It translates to CASSQGKGRPYEQYF.

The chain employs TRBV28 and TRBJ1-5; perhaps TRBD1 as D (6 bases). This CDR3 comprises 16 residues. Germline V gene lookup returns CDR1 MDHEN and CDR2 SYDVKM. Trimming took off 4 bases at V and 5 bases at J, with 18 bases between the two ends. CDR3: CASSSFRGAVYQPQHF. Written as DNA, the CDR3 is TGTGCCAGCAGTTCCTTCAGGGGAGCGGTATATCAGCCCCAGCATTTT.

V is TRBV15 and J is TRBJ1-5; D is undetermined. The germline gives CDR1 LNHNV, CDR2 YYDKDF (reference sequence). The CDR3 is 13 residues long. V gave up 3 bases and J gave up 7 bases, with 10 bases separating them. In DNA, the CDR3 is TGTGCCACCAGCAGGGCCCACGTCCAGCCCCAGCATTTT. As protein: CATSRAHVQPQHF.

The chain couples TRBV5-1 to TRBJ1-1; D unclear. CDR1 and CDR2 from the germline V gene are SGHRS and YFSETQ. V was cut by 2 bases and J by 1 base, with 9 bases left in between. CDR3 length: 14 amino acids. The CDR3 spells CASSLNSQNTEAFF. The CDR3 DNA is TGCGCCAGCAGCTTAAACAGCCAGAACACTGAAGCTTTCTTT.

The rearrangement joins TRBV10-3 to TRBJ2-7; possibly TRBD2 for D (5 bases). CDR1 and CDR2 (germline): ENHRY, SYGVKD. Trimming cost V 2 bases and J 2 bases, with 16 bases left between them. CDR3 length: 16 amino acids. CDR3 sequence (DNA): TGTGCCATCAGTGAGGGGATCAGGACTGCTACCTACGAGCAGTACTTC. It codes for CAISEGIRTATYEQYF.

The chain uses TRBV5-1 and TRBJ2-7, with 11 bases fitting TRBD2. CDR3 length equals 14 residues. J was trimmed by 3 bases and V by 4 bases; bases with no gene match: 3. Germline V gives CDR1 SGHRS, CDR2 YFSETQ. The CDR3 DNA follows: TGCGCCAGCAGCGCACTAGCGGGGGTCTACGAGCAGTACTTC. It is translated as CASSALAGVYEQYF.

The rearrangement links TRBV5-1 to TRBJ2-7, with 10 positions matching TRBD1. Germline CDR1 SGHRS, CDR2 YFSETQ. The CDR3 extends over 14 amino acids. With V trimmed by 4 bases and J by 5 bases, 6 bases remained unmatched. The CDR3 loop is CASSPGQGIDEQYF. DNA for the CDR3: TGCGCCAGCAGCCCGGGACAGGGGATCGACGAGCAGTACTTC.

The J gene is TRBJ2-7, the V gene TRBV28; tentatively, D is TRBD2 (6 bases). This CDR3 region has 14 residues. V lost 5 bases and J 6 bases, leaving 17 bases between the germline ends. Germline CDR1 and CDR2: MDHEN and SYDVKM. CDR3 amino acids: CASSTTGTFREQYF. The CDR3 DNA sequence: TGTGCCAGCAGTACCACCGGGACTTTCCGCGAGCAGTACTTC. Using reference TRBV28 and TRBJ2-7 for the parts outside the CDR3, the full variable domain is DVKVTQSSRYLVKRTGEKVFLECVQDMDHENMFWYRQDPGLGLRLIYFSYDVKMKEKGDIPEGYSVSREKKERFSLILESASTNQTSMYLCASSTTGTFREQYFGPGTRLTVT.

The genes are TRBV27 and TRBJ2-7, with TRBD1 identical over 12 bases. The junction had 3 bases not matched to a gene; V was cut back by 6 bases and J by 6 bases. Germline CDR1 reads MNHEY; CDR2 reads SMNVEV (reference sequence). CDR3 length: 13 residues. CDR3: CASRGQGASEQYF. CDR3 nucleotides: TGTGCCAGCAGGGGACAGGGGGCATCCGAGCAGTACTTC.

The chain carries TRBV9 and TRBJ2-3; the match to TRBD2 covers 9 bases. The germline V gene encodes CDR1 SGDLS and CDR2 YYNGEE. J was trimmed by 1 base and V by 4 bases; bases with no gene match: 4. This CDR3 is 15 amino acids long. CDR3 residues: CASSPRTSGTDTQYF. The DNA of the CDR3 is TGTGCCAGCAGCCCACGGACTAGCGGCACAGATACGCAGTATTTT. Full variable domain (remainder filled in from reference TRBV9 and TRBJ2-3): DSGVTQTPKHLITATGQRVTLRCSPRSGDLSVYWYQQSLDQGLQFLIQYYNGEERAKGNILERFSAQQFPDLHSELNLSSLELGDSALYFCASSPRTSGTDTQYFGPGTRLTVL.

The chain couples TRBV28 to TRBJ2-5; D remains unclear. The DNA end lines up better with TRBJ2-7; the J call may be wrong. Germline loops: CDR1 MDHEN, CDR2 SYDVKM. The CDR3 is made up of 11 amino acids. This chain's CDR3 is CASSLYYEQYF. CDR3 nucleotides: TGTGCCAGCAGCCTCTATTACGAGCAGTACTTC.

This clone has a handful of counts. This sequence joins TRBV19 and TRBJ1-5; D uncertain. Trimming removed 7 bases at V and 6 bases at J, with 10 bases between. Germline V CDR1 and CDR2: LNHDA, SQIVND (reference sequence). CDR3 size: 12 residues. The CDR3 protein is CASTQWSQPQHF. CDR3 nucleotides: TGTGCCAGTACCCAGTGGAGTCAGCCCCAGCATTTT.

Here the CDR3 reads CASSQITTSYEQYF. The CDR3 DNA reads TGTGCCAGCTCACAAATAACTACCTCCTACGAGCAGTACTTC. The V and J genes are TRBV18 and TRBJ2-7; D remains unclear. Germline CDR1 is KGHSH and CDR2 is LQKENI. This CDR3 is 14 amino acids long. The V end lost 4 bases, the J end lost 0 bases, and 10 bases lay between the germline ends.

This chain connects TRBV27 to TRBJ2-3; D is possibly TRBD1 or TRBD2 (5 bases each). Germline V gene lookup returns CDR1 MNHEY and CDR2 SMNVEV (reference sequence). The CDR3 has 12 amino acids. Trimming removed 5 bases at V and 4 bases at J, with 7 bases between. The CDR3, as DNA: TGTGCCAGCAGTCCGGGGCCAGATACGCAGTATTTT. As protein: CASSPGPDTQYF.

The CDR3 loop is CSVKKGRSSNEQYF. Here the CDR3 DNA reads TGCAGCGTTAAAAAAGGCCGGTCATCAAACGAGCAGTACTTC. The gene calls are TRBV29-1 and TRBJ2-7; D not certain. The CDR3 runs 14 residues. CDR1 is SQVTM, CDR2 ANQGSEA, per germline. Trimming took 5 bases from V and 5 from J, leaving 19 bases between them.

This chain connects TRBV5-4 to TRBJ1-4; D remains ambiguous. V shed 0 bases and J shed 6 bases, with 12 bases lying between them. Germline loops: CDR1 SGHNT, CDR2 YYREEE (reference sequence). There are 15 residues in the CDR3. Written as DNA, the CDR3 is TGTGCCAGCAGCTTGGCAGCGACCGGGGATGAAAAACTGTTTTTT. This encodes CASSLAATGDEKLFF.

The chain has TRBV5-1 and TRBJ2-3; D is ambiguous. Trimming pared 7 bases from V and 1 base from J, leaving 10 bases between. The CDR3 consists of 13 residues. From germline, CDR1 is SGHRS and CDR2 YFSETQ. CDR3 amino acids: CASGVGGTDTQYF. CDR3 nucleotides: TGCGCCAGCGGAGTTGGAGGCACAGATACGCAGTATTTT.

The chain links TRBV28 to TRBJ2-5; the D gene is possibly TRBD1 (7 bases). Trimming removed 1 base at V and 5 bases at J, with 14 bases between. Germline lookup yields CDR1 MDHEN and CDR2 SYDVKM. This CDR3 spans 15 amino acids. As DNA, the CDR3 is TGTGCCAGCAGTTTATTCCAGGGGGGATCGGAGACCCAGTACTTC. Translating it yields CASSLFQGGSETQYF. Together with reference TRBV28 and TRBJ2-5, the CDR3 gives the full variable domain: DVKVTQSSRYLVKRTGEKVFLECVQDMDHENMFWYRQDPGLGLRLIYFSYDVKMKEKGDIPEGYSVSREKKERFSLILESASTNQTSMYLCASSLFQGGSETQYFGPGTRLLVL.

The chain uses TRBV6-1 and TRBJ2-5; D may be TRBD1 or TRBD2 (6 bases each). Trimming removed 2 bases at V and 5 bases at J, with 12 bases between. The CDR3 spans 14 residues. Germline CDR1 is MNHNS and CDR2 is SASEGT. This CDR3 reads CASSERQGRETQYF. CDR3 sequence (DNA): TGTGCCAGCAGTGAACGCCAGGGGAGGGAGACCCAGTACTTC.

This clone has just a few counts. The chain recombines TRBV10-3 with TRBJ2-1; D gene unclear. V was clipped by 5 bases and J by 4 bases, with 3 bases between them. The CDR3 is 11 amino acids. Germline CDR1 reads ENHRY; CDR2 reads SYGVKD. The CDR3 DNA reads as TGTGCCATCAGTCAGTACAATGAGCAGTTCTTC. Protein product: CAISQYNEQFF.

The CDR3 reads CASSLVGQLETQYF. CDR3 nucleotides: TGTGCCAGCAGCTTAGTGGGACAGCTAGAGACCCAGTACTTC. The rearrangement joins TRBV11-3 to TRBJ2-5, with 7 bases that match TRBD1. The CDR3 contains 14 residues. After removal of 1 base from V and 4 bases from J, the junction contained 3 bases not matched to a gene. The germline CDR1 and CDR2 sequences are SGHNT and YENEEA.

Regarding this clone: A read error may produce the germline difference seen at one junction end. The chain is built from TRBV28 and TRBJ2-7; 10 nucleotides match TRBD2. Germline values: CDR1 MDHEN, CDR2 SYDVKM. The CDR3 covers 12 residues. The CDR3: CASSPGLAATQF. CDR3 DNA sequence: TGTGCCAGCAGTCCAGGACTAGCGGCGACCCAATTC.